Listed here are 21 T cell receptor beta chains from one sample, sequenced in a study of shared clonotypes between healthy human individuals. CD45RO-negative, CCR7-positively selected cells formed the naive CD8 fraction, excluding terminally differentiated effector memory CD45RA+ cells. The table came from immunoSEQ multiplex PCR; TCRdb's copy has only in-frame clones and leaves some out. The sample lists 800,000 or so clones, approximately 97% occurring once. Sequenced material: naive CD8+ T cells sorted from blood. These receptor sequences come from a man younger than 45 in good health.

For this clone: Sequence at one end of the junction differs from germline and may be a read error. The CDR3, as DNA: TGTGCCAGCAGCCTAGCGGGAGGTTTGGATGAGCAGTTCTTC. Amino acids: CASSLAGGLDEQFF. The rearrangement joins TRBV7-6 to TRBJ2-1; TRBD2 aligns across 11 bases. Germline values: CDR1 SGHVS, CDR2 FNYEAQ. CDR3 size: 14 residues.

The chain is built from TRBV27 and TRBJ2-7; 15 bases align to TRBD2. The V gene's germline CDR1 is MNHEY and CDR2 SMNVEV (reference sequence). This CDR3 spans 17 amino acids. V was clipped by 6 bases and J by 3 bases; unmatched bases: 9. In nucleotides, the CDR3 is TGTGCCAGCAGAAGGGGACTAGCGGGAGGAATTGGCTACGAGCAGTACTTC. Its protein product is CASRRGLAGGIGYEQYF.

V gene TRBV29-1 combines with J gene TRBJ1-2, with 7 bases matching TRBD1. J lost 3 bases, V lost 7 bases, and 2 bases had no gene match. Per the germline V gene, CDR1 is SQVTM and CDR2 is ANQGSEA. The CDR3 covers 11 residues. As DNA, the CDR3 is TGCAGCGGACAGGGTGACTATGGCTACACCTTC. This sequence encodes CSGQGDYGYTF.

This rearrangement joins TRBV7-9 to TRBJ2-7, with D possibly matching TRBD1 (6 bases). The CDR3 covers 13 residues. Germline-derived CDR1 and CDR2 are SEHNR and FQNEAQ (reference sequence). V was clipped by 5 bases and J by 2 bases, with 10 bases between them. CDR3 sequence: CASSRTATYEQYF. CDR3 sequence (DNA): TGTGCCAGCAGCCGGACAGCAACCTACGAGCAGTACTTC.

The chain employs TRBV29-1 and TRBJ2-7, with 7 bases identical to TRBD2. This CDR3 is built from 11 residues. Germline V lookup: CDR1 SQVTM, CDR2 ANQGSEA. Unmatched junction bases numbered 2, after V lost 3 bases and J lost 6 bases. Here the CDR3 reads CSVEGRGEQYF. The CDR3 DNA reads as TGCAGCGTTGAGGGGAGGGGCGAGCAGTACTTC.

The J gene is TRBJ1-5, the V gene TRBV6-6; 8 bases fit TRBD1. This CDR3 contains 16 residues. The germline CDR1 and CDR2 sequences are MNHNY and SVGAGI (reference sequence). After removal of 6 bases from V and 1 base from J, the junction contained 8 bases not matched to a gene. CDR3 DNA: TGTGCCAGCAGACTGTGGACAGGGCAAAGCAATCAGCCCCAGCATTTT. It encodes CASRLWTGQSNQPQHF.

CDR3 nucleotides: TGCAGCGTTGAAGGCGGAGATGCCTACGAGCAGTACTTC. Translating it yields CSVEGGDAYEQYF. V gene TRBV29-1 combines with J gene TRBJ2-7; no reliable D call. Germline CDR1 and CDR2: SQVTM and ANQGSEA. V lost 1 base and J lost 2, with 9 bases in between. CDR3 length equals 13 residues.

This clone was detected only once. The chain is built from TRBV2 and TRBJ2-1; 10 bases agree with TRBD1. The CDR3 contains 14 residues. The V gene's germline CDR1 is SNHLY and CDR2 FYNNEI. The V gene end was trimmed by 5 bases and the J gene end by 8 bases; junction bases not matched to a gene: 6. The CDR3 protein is CASSPGTGVHEQFF. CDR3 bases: TGTGCCAGCAGTCCCGGGACAGGGGTCCATGAGCAGTTCTTC.

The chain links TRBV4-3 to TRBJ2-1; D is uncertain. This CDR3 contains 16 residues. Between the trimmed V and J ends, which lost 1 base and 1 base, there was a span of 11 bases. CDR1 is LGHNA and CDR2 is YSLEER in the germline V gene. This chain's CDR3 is CASSQGADPSYNEQFF. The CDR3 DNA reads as TGCGCCAGCAGCCAAGGTGCGGATCCTTCCTACAATGAGCAGTTCTTC.

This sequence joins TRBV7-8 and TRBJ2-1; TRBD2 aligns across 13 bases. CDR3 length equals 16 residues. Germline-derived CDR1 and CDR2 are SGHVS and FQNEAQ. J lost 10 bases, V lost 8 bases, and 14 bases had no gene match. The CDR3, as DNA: TGTGCCAGCGGGACTAGCGGGGCCCTAATCAACGGGGAGCAGTTCTTC. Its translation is CASGTSGALINGEQFF.

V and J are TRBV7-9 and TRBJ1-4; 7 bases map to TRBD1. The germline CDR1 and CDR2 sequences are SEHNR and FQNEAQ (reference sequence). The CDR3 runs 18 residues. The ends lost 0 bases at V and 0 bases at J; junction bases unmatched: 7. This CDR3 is CASSLASTGRATNEKLFF. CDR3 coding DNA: TGTGCCAGCAGCTTAGCGTCGACAGGGCGGGCAACTAATGAAAAACTGTTTTTT.

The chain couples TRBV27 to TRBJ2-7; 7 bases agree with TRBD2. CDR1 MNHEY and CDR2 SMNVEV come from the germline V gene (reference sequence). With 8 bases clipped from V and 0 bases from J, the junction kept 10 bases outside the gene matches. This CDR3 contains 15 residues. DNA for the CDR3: TGTGCCAGCCAGTGGGGCGGGGGAAGCTCCTACGAGCAGTACTTC. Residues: CASQWGGGSSYEQYF.

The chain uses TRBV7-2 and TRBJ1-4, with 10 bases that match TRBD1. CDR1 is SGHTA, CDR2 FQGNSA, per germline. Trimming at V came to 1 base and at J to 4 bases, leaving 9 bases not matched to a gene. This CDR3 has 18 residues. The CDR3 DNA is TGTGCCAGCAGCTTAGTTTTGTGGGGGACAGGGGATAATGAAAAACTGTTTTTT. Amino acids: CASSLVLWGTGDNEKLFF.

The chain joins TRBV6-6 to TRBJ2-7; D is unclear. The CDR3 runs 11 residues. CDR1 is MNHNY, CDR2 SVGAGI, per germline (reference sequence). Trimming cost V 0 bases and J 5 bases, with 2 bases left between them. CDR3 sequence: CASSYSNEQYF. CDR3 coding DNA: TGTGCCAGCAGTTACTCGAACGAGCAGTACTTC.

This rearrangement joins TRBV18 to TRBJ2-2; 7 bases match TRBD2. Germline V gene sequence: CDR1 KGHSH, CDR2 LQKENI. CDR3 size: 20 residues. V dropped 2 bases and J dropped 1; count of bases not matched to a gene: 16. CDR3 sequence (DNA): TGTGCCAGCTCACCAAGGGAAGTAAGGAGCGGGAAACAGAACACCGGGGAGCTGTTTTTT. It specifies CASSPREVRSGKQNTGELFF.

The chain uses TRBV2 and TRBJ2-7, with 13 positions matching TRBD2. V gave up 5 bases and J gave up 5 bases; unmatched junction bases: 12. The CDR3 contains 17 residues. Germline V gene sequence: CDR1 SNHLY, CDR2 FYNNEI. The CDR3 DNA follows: TGTGCCAGCAGTCACACGTTCCGGACTAGCGGGAGCCACGAGCAGTACTTC. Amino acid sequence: CASSHTFRTSGSHEQYF.

The CDR3 DNA is TGTGCCAGCAGCTTAGAGGGAGCCGAGCAGTACTTC. It specifies CASSLEGAEQYF. V and J are TRBV11-2 and TRBJ2-7, with D perhaps matching TRBD2 (5 bases). The CDR3 runs 12 residues. Germline V gene lookup returns CDR1 SGHAT and CDR2 FQNNGV. Trimming took off 0 bases at V and 6 bases at J, with 6 bases between the two ends.

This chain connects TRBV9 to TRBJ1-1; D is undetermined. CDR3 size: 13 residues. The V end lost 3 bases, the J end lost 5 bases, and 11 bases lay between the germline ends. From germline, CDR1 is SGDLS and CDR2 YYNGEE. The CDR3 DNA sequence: TGTGCCAGCAGCGGATACTCGGGTACTGAAGCTTTCTTT. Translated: CASSGYSGTEAFF.

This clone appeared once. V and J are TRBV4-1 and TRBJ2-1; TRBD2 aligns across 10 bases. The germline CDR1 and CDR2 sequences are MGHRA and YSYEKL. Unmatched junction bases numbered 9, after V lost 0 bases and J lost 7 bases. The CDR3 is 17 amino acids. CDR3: CASSQEGLAGARNEQFF. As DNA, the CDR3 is TGCGCCAGCAGCCAAGAGGGGCTAGCGGGAGCCCGGAATGAGCAGTTCTTC.

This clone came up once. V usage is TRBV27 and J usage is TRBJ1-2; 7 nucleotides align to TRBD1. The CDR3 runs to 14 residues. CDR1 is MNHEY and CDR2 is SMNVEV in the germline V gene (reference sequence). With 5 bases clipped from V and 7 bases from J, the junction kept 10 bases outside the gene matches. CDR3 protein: CASSPRGAGGGYTF. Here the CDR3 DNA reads TGTGCCAGCAGTCCTAGGGGGGCAGGGGGTGGCTACACCTTC.

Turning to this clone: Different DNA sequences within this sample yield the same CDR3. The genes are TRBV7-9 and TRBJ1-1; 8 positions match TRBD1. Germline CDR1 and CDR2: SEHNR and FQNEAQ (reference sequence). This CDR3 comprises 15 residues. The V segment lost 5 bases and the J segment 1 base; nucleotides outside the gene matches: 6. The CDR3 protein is CASSLGQGSNTEAFF. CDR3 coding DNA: TGTGCCAGCAGCCTCGGACAGGGCTCGAACACTGAAGCTTTCTTT.